The T cell receptor (beta chain) described here comes from a study of T cell repertoires in cytomegalovirus infection. CDR3 size: 15 residues. With 6 bases removed from V and 3 bases from J, the gap between germline ends came to 12 bases. CDR1 and CDR2 from the germline V gene are MDHEN and SYDVKM. TCRdb re-called the reads with MiXCR, one entry per CDR3 protein. This sample carries hundreds of thousands of distinct CDR3 sequences, about 33% of them seen once, and the ten largest clones take 13%. This clonotype was detected only a few times. Its target is unknown. This specimen consisted of cultured CD8+ T cells from PBMCs, obtained from culture after CMV antigen stimulation. The rearrangement joins TRBV28 to TRBJ1-6; D gene uncertain. This TCR derives from a human donor in good health (CMV status not recorded). Some clones in this sample may be carry-over from other donors' samples. As DNA, the CDR3 is TGTGCCAGCAGAACCCGCACCCTCTATAATTCACCCCTCCACTTT. It translates to CASRTRTLYNSPLHF.